The 19 T cell receptor beta chains in this list originate from one sample, sequenced in a study of cytomegalovirus exposure and HLA in healthy donors. Here immunoSEQ multiplex PCR was the method, and the copy in TCRdb shows in-frame clones only, minus some. The sample includes 45,000 to 65,000 clones, about 92% of them seen just once. The sequenced sample was PBMCs. The receptors stem from a woman between 18 and 30 years old in good health and CMV-seropositive.

The rearrangement links TRBV7-9 to TRBJ1-4, with D possibly matching TRBD1 (5 bases). V dropped 3 bases and J dropped 5 bases, with 19 bases sitting between them. The CDR3 runs to 17 residues. Looked up from germline, CDR1 is SEHNR and CDR2 is FQNEAQ (reference sequence). The chain's CDR3 is CASSFLGLIGKNEKLFF. The CDR3 nucleotides read TGTGCCAGCAGCTTCCTGGGGCTGATCGGCAAAAATGAAAAACTGTTTTTT.

V and J are TRBV7-9 and TRBJ1-2, with 8 bases identical to TRBD1. V lost 0 bases and J lost 8; bases outside the gene matches: 5. The CDR3 spans 14 residues. In germline, CDR1 is SEHNR, CDR2 FQNEAQ (reference sequence). CDR3 in amino acids: CASSLATGEEGYTF. The CDR3 DNA reads TGTGCCAGCAGCTTAGCGACAGGGGAAGAAGGCTACACCTTC. Full variable domain (outside the CDR3, taken from reference TRBV7-9 and TRBJ1-2): DTGVSQNPRHKITKRGQNVTFRCDPISEHNRLYWYRQTLGQGPEFLTYFQNEAQLEKSRLLSDRFSAERPKGSFSTLEIQRTEQGDSAMYLCASSLATGEEGYTFGSGTRLTVV.

CDR3 sequence: CASSEQPGGAYGYTF. The CDR3 nucleotides read TGTGCCAGCAGCGAACAGCCGGGGGGAGCTTATGGCTACACCTTC. The V call is TRBV6-1, the J call TRBJ1-2; tentative D call: TRBD1 (5 bases). V was shortened by 6 bases and J by 5 bases, with 19 bases between the two germline ends. This CDR3 has 15 amino acids. CDR1 and CDR2 from the germline V gene are MNHNS and SASEGT.

The rearrangement joins TRBV19 to TRBJ2-1, with TRBD2 matching 13 bases. This CDR3 region has 13 residues. V was pared by 10 bases and J by 9 bases, with 6 bases of the junction left unmatched. Germline V gene data show CDR1 as LNHDA and CDR2 as SQIVND (reference sequence). The CDR3 bases are TGTGCCACCAGGACTAGCGGGGGTACTGAGCAGTTCTTC. Its translation is CATRTSGGTEQFF.

V is TRBV5-1 and J is TRBJ2-3; 16 nucleotides align to TRBD2. Trimming at V came to 3 bases and at J to 1 base, leaving 8 bases not matched to a gene. CDR1 and CDR2 (germline): SGHRS, YFSETQ. This CDR3 contains 19 residues. The CDR3 is CASSSGTSGGAGGTDTQYF. The CDR3 DNA follows: TGCGCCAGCAGCTCGGGGACTAGCGGGGGGGCCGGTGGCACAGATACGCAGTATTTT.

V gene TRBV7-9 combines with J gene TRBJ1-2, with TRBD1 matching over 8 bases. There are 12 residues in the CDR3. CDR1 and CDR2 from the germline V gene are SEHNR and FQNEAQ (reference sequence). V lost 5 bases, J lost 6 bases, and 2 bases stayed unmatched. The CDR3 nucleotides are TGTGCCAGCAGCACGGGACAGGATGGCTACACCTTC. Translated: CASSTGQDGYTF.

The genes are TRBV19 and TRBJ2-3; 7 positions agree with TRBD2. The germline CDR1 and CDR2 sequences are LNHDA and SQIVND (reference sequence). The V gene end was trimmed by 10 bases and the J gene end by 5 bases; junction bases not matched to a gene: 12. The CDR3 covers 14 residues. DNA of the CDR3: TGTGCCACCCACCGGAGCGGGGTGGGAGATACGCAGTATTTT. Protein sequence: CATHRSGVGDTQYF.

The chain employs TRBV15 and TRBJ2-6; D remains ambiguous. The CDR3 totals 15 residues. The V end was cut by 0 bases, the J end by 1 base, with 4 bases between. Germline V CDR1 and CDR2: LNHNV, YYDKDF (reference sequence). CDR3 nucleotide sequence: TGTGCCACCAGCAGAGATCGTTCTGGGGCCAACGTCCTGACTTTC. Protein product: CATSRDRSGANVLTF. The whole variable domain, remainder taken from reference TRBV15 and TRBJ2-6, is DAMVIQNPRYQVTQFGKPVTLSCSQTLNHNVMYWYQQKSSQAPKLLFHYYDKDFNNEADTPDNFQSRRPNTSFCFLDIRSPGLGDTAMYLCATSRDRSGANVLTFGAGSRLTVL.

The CDR3 nucleotides read TGTGCCAGCAGTTACTCGGGACTGTATGGCTACACCTTC. Encoded protein: CASSYSGLYGYTF. J is TRBJ1-2 and V is TRBV6-5, with a weak D call TRBD1 (5 bases). Germline CDR1 and CDR2: MNHEY and SVGAGI. With 0 bases removed from V and 5 bases from J, the gap between germline ends came to 7 bases. There are 13 residues in the CDR3.

The chain recombines TRBV10-3 with TRBJ2-5, with D possibly being TRBD2 (6 bases). Trimming cost V 10 bases and J 3 bases, with 15 bases left between them. Germline loops: CDR1 ENHRY, CDR2 SYGVKD. This CDR3 spans 13 amino acids. DNA for the CDR3: TGTGCCACAACACTGACTAGGGAAGAGACCCAGTACTTC. It is translated as CATTLTREETQYF.

The CDR3 DNA reads as TGTGCCAGCAGCTTATTGGTGGGCCTGAACACTGAAGCTTTCTTT. It translates to CASSLLVGLNTEAFF. V is TRBV7-3 and J is TRBJ1-1; D uncertain. This CDR3 has 15 amino acids. The ends were cut back, 2 bases at V and 0 bases at J, with 10 bases in the middle. The germline V gene encodes CDR1 SGHTA and CDR2 FQGTGA.

The chain joins TRBV7-8 to TRBJ2-1, with 11 bases aligning to TRBD2. The germline gives CDR1 SGHVS, CDR2 FQNEAQ. The CDR3 contains 17 residues. Trimming at V came to 1 base and at J to 4 bases, leaving 6 bases not matched to a gene. The CDR3 region is CASSLGRLAGYYNEQFF. The CDR3 bases are TGTGCCAGCAGCTTAGGCAGACTAGCGGGGTATTACAATGAGCAGTTCTTC.

V is TRBV5-5 and J is TRBJ2-1; a possible D gene is TRBD1 (6 bases). V dropped 2 bases and J dropped 0 bases, with 12 bases sitting between them. The length of the CDR3 is 16 residues. CDR1 and CDR2 from the germline V gene are SGHKS and YYEKEE (reference sequence). The CDR3 loop reads CASSLTGQRSYNEQFF. The CDR3 bases are TGTGCCAGCAGCTTAACAGGGCAGCGCTCCTACAATGAGCAGTTCTTC.

This clone was seen just once. The chain links TRBV19 to TRBJ2-7; 10 bases map to TRBD1. This CDR3 region has 14 residues. In germline, CDR1 is LNHDA, CDR2 SQIVND (reference sequence). The ends lost 5 bases at V and 3 bases at J; junction bases unmatched: 4. In DNA form, the CDR3 reads TGTGCCAGTAGTTGGGGACAGGGGCTCTACGAGCAGTACTTC. Translating gives CASSWGQGLYEQYF.

This clone was counted a single time. The V and J genes are TRBV11-2 and TRBJ2-1; TRBD2 matches at 8 bases. V dropped 1 base and J dropped 7; count of bases not matched to a gene: 6. Germline V gene lookup returns CDR1 SGHAT and CDR2 FQNNGV. The CDR3 covers 15 residues. The CDR3 DNA reads as TGTGCCAGCAGCTTAGCCCCGGGGGGGGAGAATGAGCAGTTCTTC. Protein product: CASSLAPGGENEQFF.

The chain is built from TRBV5-1 and TRBJ2-5; 15 positions match TRBD2. The trim removed 4 bases at V and 3 bases at J, leaving 7 bases unmatched. CDR3 length: 17 residues. The germline V gene has CDR1 SGHRS and CDR2 YFSETQ. The CDR3: CASSPGLAGGPEETQYF. As DNA, the CDR3 is TGCGCCAGCAGCCCCGGACTAGCGGGGGGGCCAGAAGAGACCCAGTACTTC. Together with reference TRBV5-1 and TRBJ2-5, the CDR3 gives the full variable domain: KAGVTQTPRYLIKTRGQQVTLSCSPISGHRSVSWYQQTPGQGLQFLFEYFSETQRNKGNFPGRFSGRQFSNSRSEMNVSTLELGDSALYLCASSPGLAGGPEETQYFGPGTRLLVL.

This clone was seen a handful of times. The V gene is TRBV19, the J gene TRBJ2-7, with TRBD2 as a possible D gene (5 bases). Germline assignment: CDR1 LNHDA and CDR2 SQIVND (reference sequence). V lost 1 base to trimming and J lost 6 bases, with 7 bases between them. The CDR3 loop spans 12 amino acids. CDR3 sequence reads: CASSIAGSEQYF. DNA for the CDR3: TGTGCCAGTAGTATAGCGGGGTCCGAGCAGTACTTC.

This chain uses TRBV7-9 with TRBJ2-3, with D perhaps TRBD2 (5 bases). Germline-derived CDR1 and CDR2 are SEHNR and FQNEAQ (reference sequence). This CDR3 region has 17 residues. V was shortened by 5 bases and J by 3 bases, with 21 bases between the two germline ends. DNA of the CDR3: TGTGCCAGCAGCCCGGCCCCCGGACGGGAAATTACAGATACGCAGTATTTT. It codes for CASSPAPGREITDTQYF.

This clone occurred once. The chain combines TRBV18 with TRBJ1-1, with a weak D call TRBD1 (5 bases). The V end lost 2 bases, the J end lost 3 bases, and 10 bases lay between the germline ends. The CDR3 extends over 14 amino acids. The germline CDR1 and CDR2 sequences are KGHSH and LQKENI. The CDR3, as DNA: TGTGCCAGCTCACCAGTGGGGCATGACACTGAAGCTTTCTTT. Protein: CASSPVGHDTEAFF. The complete variable domain, with remaining parts taken from reference TRBV18 and TRBJ1-1, reads NAGVMQNPRHLVRRRGQEARLRCSPMKGHSHVYWYRQLPEEGLKFMVYLQKENIIDESGMPKERFSAEFPKEGPSILRIQQVVRGDSAAYFCASSPVGHDTEAFFGQGTRLTVV.